The 10 T cell receptor beta chains below come from one sample, sequenced in a study of T cell responses to AZD1222 COVID-19 vaccine. Method: immunoSEQ multiplex PCR; TCRdb's copy keeps in-frame clones and lacks some. The top ten hold approximately 2.5% of the sample, which has 70,000 to 90,000 clones, about nine tenths seen once. The material sequenced was peripheral blood, taken on day 0 of AZD1222 vaccination. Every receptor here comes from an adult in good health.

J is TRBJ2-7 and V is TRBV18; TRBD1 is a possible D gene (5 bases). CDR3 size: 14 residues. The V end lost 3 bases, the J end lost 0 bases, and 9 bases lay between the germline ends. From germline, CDR1 is KGHSH and CDR2 LQKENI. The CDR3 coding sequence is TGTGCCAGCTCACCCAGGGTTCTCTCCTACGAGCAGTACTTC. The encoded protein is CASSPRVLSYEQYF.

This clone was seen only once. The rearrangement links TRBV28 to TRBJ1-6; D might be TRBD1 (5 bases). From germline, CDR1 is MDHEN and CDR2 SYDVKM. This CDR3 comprises 19 residues. Trimming stripped 3 bases from V and 7 bases from J, with 25 bases between. Written as DNA, the CDR3 is TGTGCCAGCAGTTTCTTCCCCAGCTTCCGGGACGCCACCAATTCACCCCTCCACTTT. Encoded protein: CASSFFPSFRDATNSPLHF.

This sequence joins TRBV4-2 and TRBJ1-2; D might be TRBD1 (5 bases). The V end was cut by 4 bases, the J end by 5 bases, with 17 bases between. The CDR3 is 15 residues long. Germline values: CDR1 LGHNA, CDR2 YNFKEQ. DNA of the CDR3: TGTGCCAGCAGCCTGAATGAAGGGGTGGGATATGGCTACACCTTC. Amino acids: CASSLNEGVGYGYTF.

The V and J genes are TRBV10-3 and TRBJ1-2, with D perhaps TRBD1 (5 bases). Germline V gene sequence: CDR1 ENHRY, CDR2 SYGVKD. Trimming removed 8 bases at V and 2 bases at J, with 12 bases between. The CDR3 extends over 13 amino acids. The CDR3 loop is CAIGGESNYGYTF. The CDR3, as DNA: TGTGCCATCGGGGGGGAGTCCAACTATGGCTACACCTTC.

This clone was picked up a small number of times. The chain joins TRBV5-1 to TRBJ2-7; 8 nucleotides agree with TRBD1. The CDR3 runs 14 residues. CDR1 SGHRS and CDR2 YFSETQ come from the germline V gene. The V gene end was trimmed by 7 bases and the J gene end by 4 bases; junction bases not matched to a gene: 10. The CDR3 DNA follows: TGCGCCAGCCTACCCGGGACAGGAAGTTACGAGCAGTACTTC. Translating gives CASLPGTGSYEQYF.

This clone appeared a few times. The chain links TRBV19 to TRBJ2-2, with TRBD1 matching 7 bases. V lost 7 bases and J lost 4; bases outside the gene matches: 15. Germline V gives CDR1 LNHDA, CDR2 SQIVND (reference sequence). The CDR3 totals 17 residues. CDR3 residues: CASTAFGQEIGTGELFF. CDR3 bases: TGTGCCAGTACGGCCTTTGGACAGGAAATTGGCACCGGGGAGCTGTTTTTT.

The chain carries TRBV6-5 and TRBJ2-7, with 7 bases identical to TRBD1. Germline values: CDR1 MNHEY, CDR2 SVGAGI. Germline trimming cut 5 bases from V and 2 bases from J; bases unmatched to any gene: 9. This CDR3 has 15 residues. CDR3 sequence reads: CASSRRDRAAYEQYF. DNA of the CDR3: TGTGCCAGCAGTCGACGGGACAGAGCCGCCTACGAGCAGTACTTC.

This chain joins TRBV13 and TRBJ1-5; D not resolved. Germline V CDR1 and CDR2: PRHDT, FYEKMQ (reference sequence). The CDR3 sequence is 14 residues long. Trimming removed 3 bases from V and 1 base from J, with 7 bases in between. In DNA, the CDR3 is TGTGCCAGCAGCTTTTCGGGGAGCAATCAGCCCCAGCATTTT. It is translated as CASSFSGSNQPQHF.

The V and J genes are TRBV7-8 and TRBJ1-1, with D maybe TRBD1 (5 bases). Germline CDR1 reads SGHVS; CDR2 reads FQNEAQ. V was shortened by 5 bases and J by 4 bases, with 20 bases between the two germline ends. The CDR3 is 16 residues long. The CDR3 sequence is CASSTGEGRGSTEAFF. The CDR3 nucleotides read TGTGCCAGCAGCACGGGTGAGGGGCGGGGAAGCACTGAAGCTTTCTTT. The full variable domain, in which reference TRBV7-8 and TRBJ1-1 provide the parts outside the CDR3, is GAGVSQSPRYKVAKRGQDVALRCDPISGHVSLFWYQQALGQGPEFLTYFQNEAQLDKSGLPSDRFFAERPEGSVSTLKIQRTQQEDSAVYLCASSTGEGRGSTEAFFGQGTRLTVV.

The DNA of the CDR3 is TGTGCCAGCAGCCACCGGGACTCTTTTTATAATGAGCAGTTCTTC. It yields the protein CASSHRDSFYNEQFF. The gene calls are TRBV3-1 (or the pseudogene TRBV3-2) and TRBJ2-1; the D gene is possibly TRBD2 (6 bases). CDR3 length equals 15 residues. Germline assignment: CDR1 LGHDT and CDR2 YNNKEL (reference sequence). V shed 3 bases and J shed 7 bases, with 16 bases lying between them.